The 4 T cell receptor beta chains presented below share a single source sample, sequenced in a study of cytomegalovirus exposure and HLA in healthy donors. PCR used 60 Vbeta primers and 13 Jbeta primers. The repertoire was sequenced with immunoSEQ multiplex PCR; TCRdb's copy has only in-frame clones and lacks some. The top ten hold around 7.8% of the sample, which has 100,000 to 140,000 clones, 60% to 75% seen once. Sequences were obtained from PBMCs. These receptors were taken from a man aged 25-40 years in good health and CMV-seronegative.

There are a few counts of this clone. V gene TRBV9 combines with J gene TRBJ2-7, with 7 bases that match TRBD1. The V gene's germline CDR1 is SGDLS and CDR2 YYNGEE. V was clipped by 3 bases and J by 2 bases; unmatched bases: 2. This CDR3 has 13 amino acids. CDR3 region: CASSAGTAYEQYF. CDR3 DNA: TGTGCCAGCAGCGCGGGGACAGCCTACGAGCAGTACTTC.

The CDR3 DNA is TGTGCCAGCAGCCTAGGGAGAGCCACAACCGGGGAGCTGTTTTTT. Translated, it gives CASSLGRATTGELFF. The chain uses TRBV6-6 and TRBJ2-2, with D maybe TRBD2 (5 bases). V was shortened by 6 bases and J by 5 bases, with 16 bases between the two germline ends. CDR1 and CDR2 (germline): MNHNY, SVGAGI (reference sequence). The CDR3 length is 15 residues.

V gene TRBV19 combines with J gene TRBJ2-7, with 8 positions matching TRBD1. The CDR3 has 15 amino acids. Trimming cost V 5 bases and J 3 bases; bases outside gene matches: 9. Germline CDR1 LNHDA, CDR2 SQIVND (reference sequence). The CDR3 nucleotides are TGTGCCAGTAGTCCCCTGACAGGGGACCTCTACGAGCAGTACTTC. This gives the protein CASSPLTGDLYEQYF.

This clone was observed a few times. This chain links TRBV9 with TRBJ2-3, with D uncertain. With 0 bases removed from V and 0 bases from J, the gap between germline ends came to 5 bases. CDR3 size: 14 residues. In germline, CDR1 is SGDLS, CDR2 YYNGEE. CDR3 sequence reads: CASSVDWSTDTQYF. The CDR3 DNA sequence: TGTGCCAGCAGCGTAGACTGGAGCACAGATACGCAGTATTTT.